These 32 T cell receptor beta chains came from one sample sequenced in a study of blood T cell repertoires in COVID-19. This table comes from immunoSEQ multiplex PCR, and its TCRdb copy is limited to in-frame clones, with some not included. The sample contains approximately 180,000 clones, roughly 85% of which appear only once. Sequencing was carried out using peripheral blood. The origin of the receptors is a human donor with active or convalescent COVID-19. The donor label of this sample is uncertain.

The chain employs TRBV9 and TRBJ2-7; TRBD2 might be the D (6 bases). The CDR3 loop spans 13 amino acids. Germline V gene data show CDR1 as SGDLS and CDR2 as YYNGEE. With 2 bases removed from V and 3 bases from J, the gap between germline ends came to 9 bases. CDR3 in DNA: TGTGCCAGCAGCGTCACGGGGGACTACGAGCAGTACTTC. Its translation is CASSVTGDYEQYF.

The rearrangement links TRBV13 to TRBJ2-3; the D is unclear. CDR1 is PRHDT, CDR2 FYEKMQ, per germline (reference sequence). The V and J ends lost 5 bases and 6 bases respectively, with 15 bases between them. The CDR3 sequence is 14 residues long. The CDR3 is CASSIGERSDTQYF. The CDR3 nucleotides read TGTGCCAGCAGCATCGGAGAAAGGTCGGATACGCAGTATTTT.

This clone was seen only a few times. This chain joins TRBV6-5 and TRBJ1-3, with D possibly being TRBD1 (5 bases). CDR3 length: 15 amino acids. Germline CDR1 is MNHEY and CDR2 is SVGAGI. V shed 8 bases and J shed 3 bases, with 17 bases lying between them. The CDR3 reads CASAHTGQIGNTIYF. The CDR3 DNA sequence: TGTGCCAGCGCACATACAGGACAAATTGGAAACACCATATATTTT.

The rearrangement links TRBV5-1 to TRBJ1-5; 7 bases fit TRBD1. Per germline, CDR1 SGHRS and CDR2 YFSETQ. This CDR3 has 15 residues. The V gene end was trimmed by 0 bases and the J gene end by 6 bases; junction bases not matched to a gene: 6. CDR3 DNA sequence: TGCGCCAGCAGCTTGGGGGCAGGGGGGAGTCAGCCCCAGCATTTT. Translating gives CASSLGAGGSQPQHF.

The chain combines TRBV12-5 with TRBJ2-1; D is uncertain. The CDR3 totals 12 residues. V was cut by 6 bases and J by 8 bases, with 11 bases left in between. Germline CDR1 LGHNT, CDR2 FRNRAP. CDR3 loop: CASGPYPDEQFF. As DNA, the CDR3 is TGTGCTAGTGGACCCTATCCCGATGAGCAGTTCTTC.

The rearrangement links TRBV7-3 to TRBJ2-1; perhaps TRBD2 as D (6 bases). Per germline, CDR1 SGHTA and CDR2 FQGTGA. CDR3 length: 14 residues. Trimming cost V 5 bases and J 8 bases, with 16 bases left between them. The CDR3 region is CASSTSPAGDEQFF. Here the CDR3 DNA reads TGTGCCAGCAGCACCAGTCCAGCGGGCGATGAGCAGTTCTTC.

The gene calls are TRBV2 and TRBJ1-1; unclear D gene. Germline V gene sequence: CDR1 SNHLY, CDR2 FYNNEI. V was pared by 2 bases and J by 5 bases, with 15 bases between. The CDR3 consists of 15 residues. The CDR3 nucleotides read TGTGCCAGCAGTGAAAGCCGCGCACTGATGACTGAAGCTTTCTTT. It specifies CASSESRALMTEAFF. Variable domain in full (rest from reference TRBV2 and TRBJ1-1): EPEVTQTPSHQVTQMGQEVILRCVPISNHLYFYWYRQILGQKVEFLVSFYNNEISEKSEIFDDQFSVERPDGSNFTLKIRSTKLEDSAMYFCASSESRALMTEAFFGQGTRLTVV.

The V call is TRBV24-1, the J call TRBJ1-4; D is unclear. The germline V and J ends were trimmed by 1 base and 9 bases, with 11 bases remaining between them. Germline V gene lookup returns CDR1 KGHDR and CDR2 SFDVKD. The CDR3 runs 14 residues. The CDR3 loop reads CATSDFRRKKKLFF. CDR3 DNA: TGTGCCACCAGTGATTTTAGGCGGAAGAAAAAACTGTTTTTT.

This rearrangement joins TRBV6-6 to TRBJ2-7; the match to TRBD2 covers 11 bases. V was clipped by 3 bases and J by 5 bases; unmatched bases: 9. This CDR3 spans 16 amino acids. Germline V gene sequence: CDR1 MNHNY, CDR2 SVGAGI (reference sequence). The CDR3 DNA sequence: TGTGCCAGCAGTTATCCTATACTAGCGGGAGAACACGAGCAGTACTTC. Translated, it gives CASSYPILAGEHEQYF.

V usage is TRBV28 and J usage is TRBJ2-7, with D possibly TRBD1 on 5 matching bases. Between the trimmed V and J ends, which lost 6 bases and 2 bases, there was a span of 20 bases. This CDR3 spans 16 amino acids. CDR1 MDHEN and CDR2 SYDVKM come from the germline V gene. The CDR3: CASSPGLRQRTYEQYF. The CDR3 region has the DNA TGTGCCAGCAGCCCCGGCCTCCGACAGAGAACCTACGAGCAGTACTTC.

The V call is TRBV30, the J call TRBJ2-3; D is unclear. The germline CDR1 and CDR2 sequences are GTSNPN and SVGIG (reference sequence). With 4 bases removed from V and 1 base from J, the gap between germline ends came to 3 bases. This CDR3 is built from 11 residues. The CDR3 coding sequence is TGTGCCTGGACAGGCACAGATACGCAGTATTTT. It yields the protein CAWTGTDTQYF.

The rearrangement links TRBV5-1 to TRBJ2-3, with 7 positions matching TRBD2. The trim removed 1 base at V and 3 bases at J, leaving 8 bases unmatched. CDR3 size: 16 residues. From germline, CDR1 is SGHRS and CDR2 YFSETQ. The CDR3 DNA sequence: TGCGCCAGCAGCTTGTCTACCGCGGGAGTTACAGATACGCAGTATTTT. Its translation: CASSLSTAGVTDTQYF.

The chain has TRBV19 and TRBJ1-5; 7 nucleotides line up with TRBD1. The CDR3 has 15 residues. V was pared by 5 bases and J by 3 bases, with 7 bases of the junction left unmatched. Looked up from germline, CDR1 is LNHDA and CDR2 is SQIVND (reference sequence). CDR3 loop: CASSSGQFPNQPQHF. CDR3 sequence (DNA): TGTGCCAGTAGTTCGGGACAGTTTCCCAATCAGCCCCAGCATTTT.

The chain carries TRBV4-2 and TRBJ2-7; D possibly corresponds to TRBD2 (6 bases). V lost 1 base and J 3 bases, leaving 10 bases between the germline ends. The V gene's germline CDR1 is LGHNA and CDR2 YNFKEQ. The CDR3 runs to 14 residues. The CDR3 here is CASSQVTGGYEQYF. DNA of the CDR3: TGTGCCAGCAGCCAAGTAACCGGGGGCTACGAGCAGTACTTC.

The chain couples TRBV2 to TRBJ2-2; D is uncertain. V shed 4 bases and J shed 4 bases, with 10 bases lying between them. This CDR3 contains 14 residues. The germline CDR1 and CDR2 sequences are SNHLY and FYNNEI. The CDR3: CASSAAATTGELFF. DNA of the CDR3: TGTGCCAGCAGTGCCGCGGCCACCACCGGGGAGCTGTTTTTT.

CDR3 sequence reads: CATSDLGQGYHEQYF. CDR3 sequence (DNA): TGTGCCACCAGTGATTTGGGACAGGGATACCACGAGCAGTACTTC. The rearrangement joins TRBV24-1 to TRBJ2-7, with 8 bases lining up with TRBD1. Germline V gives CDR1 KGHDR, CDR2 SFDVKD. V shed 0 bases and J 5 bases; nucleotides not matched to a gene: 5. The CDR3 consists of 15 residues.

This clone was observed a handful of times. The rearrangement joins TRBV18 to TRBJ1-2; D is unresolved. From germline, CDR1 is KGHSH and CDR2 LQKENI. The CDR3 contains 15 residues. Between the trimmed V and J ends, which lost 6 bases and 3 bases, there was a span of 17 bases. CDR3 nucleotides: TGTGCCAGCTCCCCGGAGAAAGGTTCCTACTATGGCTACACCTTC. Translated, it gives CASSPEKGSYYGYTF.

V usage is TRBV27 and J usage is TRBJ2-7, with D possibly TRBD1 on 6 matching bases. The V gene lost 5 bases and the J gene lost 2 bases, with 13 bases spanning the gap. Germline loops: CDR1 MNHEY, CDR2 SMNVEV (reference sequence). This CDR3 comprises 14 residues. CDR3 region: CASSHRDTTYEQYF. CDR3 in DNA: TGTGCCAGCAGTCACCGGGACACAACCTACGAGCAGTACTTC.

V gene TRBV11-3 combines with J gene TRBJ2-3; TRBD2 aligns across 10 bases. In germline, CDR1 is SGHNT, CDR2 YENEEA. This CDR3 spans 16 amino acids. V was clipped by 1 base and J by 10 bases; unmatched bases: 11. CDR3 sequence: CASSLVYVAGGIAQYF. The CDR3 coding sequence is TGTGCCAGCAGCTTAGTGTATGTAGCGGGAGGTATCGCGCAGTATTTT.

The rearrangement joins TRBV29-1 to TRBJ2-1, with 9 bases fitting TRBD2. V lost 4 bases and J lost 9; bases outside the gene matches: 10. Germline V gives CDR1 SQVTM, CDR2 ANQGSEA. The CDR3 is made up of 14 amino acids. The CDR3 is CSVGPSGTPGEQFF. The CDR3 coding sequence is TGCAGCGTTGGGCCTAGCGGGACCCCCGGTGAGCAGTTCTTC.

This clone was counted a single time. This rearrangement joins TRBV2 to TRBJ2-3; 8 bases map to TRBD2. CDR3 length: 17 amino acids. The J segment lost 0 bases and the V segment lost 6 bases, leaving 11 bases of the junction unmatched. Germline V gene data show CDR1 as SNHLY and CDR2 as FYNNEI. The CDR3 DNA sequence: TGTGCCAGCAGGAACCCTATAGCGGGAAGTAGCACAGATACGCAGTATTTT. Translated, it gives CASRNPIAGSSTDTQYF.

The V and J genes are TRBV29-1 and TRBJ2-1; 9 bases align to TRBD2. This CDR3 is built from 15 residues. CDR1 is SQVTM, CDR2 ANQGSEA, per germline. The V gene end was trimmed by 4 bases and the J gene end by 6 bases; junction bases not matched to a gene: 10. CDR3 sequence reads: CSVAQRLADFNEQFF. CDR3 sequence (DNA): TGCAGCGTTGCCCAGAGACTAGCGGATTTCAATGAGCAGTTCTTC.

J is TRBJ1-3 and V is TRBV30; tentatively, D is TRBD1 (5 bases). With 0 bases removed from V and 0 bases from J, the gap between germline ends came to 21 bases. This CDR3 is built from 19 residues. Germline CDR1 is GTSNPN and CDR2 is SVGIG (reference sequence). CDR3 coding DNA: TGTGCCTGGAGTGTACAAAGGGTTTGGGGCCCGGACTCTGGAAACACCATATATTTT. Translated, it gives CAWSVQRVWGPDSGNTIYF.

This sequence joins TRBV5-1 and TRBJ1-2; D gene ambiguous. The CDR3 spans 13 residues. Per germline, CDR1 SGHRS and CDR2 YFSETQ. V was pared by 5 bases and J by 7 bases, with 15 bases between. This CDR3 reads CASRLAAESGYTF. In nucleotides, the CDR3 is TGCGCCAGCAGACTCGCGGCAGAGTCTGGCTACACCTTC.

CDR3 loop: CASSLLSPGGETQYF. CDR3 bases: TGTGCCAGCAGCTTACTGTCACCCGGGGGGGAGACCCAGTACTTC. The chain combines TRBV7-2 with TRBJ2-5; 7 positions agree with TRBD2. The trim removed 2 bases at V and 5 bases at J, leaving 8 bases unmatched. CDR3 size: 15 residues. The V gene's germline CDR1 is SGHTA and CDR2 FQGNSA. Combining the CDR3 with reference TRBV7-2 and TRBJ2-5 gives the whole variable domain GAGVSQSPSNKVTEKGKDVELRCDPISGHTALYWYRQSLGQGLEFLIYFQGNSAPDKSGLPSDRFSAERTGGSVSTLTIQRTQQEDSAVYLCASSLLSPGGETQYFGPGTRLLVL.

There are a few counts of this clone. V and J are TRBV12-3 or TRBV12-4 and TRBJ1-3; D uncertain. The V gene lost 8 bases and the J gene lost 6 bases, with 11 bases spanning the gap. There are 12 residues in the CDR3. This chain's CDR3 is CASRAGENTIYF. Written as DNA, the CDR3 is TGTGCCAGCCGAGCGGGTGAAAACACCATATATTTT.

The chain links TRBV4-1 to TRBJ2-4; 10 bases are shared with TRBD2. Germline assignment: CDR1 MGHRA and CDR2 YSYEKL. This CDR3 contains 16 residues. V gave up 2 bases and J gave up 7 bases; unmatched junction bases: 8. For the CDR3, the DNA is TGCGCCAGCAGCCAACTAGCGGGAGTAAAACAGAACATTCAGTACTTC. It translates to CASSQLAGVKQNIQYF.

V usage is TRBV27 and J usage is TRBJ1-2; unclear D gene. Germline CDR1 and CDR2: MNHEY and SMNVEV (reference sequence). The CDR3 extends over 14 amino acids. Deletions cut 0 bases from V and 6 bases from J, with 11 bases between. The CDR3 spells CASSLSRELNGYTF. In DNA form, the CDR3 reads TGTGCCAGCAGTTTATCGCGGGAGTTGAATGGCTACACCTTC.

The DNA for the CDR3 is TGTGCCAGCAGCGTTGGCAGGGATGGAAACACCATATATTTT. It encodes CASSVGRDGNTIYF. This rearrangement joins TRBV9 to TRBJ1-3; tentatively, D is TRBD1 (5 bases). Trimming took off 2 bases at V and 3 bases at J, with 9 bases between the two ends. Germline V lookup: CDR1 SGDLS, CDR2 YYNGEE. This CDR3 has 14 residues.

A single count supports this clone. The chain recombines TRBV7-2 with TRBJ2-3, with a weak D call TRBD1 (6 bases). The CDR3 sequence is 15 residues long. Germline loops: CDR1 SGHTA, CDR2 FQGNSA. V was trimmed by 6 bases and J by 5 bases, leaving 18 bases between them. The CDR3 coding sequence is TGTGCCAGCAGGGAACACAGGGAGCGCGGAGATACGCAGTATTTT. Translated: CASREHRERGDTQYF.

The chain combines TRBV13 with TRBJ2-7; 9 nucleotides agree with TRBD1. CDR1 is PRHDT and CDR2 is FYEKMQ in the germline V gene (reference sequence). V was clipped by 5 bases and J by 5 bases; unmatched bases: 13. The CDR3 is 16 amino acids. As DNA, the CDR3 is TGTGCCAGCAGCATGTCATCGGGACAGGGTAATCACGAGCAGTACTTC. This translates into CASSMSSGQGNHEQYF.

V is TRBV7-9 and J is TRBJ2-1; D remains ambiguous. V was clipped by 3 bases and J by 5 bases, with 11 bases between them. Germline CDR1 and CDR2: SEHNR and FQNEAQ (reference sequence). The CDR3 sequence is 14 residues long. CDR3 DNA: TGTGCCAGCAGCTTTAAAGCGCTGAACAATGAGCAGTTCTTC. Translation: CASSFKALNNEQFF.